This TCR beta chain was observed in a study of blood T cell repertoires in COVID-19 (dated by TCRdb to the early 2020s). For the study in its entirety: Samples from collaborators originated in the United States, Italy and Spain and spanned both the acute and convalescent phases of COVID-19. Where available, HLA class I and class II types were obtained from metadata supplied by the sample provider rather than from assay-based typing. The prospective study material was composed of cDNA or gDNA derived from T cells, B-cell-depleted T cells, or PBMCs. The repertoires were made available in a free public database intended to serve as a resource for research on the immune response to SARS-CoV-2. Nearly every sample came with metadata listing a de-identified subject ID, COVID-19 status, age in years and sex. The dataset comprised deeply sampled blood TCRbeta repertoires from subjects exposed to, actively infected with, or recovered from COVID-19. Samples came from the ongoing ImmuneRACE study (first 160 participants) plus 1,254 subjects from 6 global collaborators. Study-wide conclusions, independent of this receptor: Clinical and demographic metadata were provided uncurated, with the amount varying by source and participant.

TCRbeta CDR3 regions were amplified from genomic DNA by means of the immunoSEQ Assay, a bias-controlled multiplex PCR. As for the original processing: The number of nucleated cells in each sample was estimated from the amplification of reference gene primers within the assay. Sequence reads were collapsed and filtered to measure the absolute abundance of every unique TCRbeta CDR3 rearrangement. Productive Simpson clonality was computed per sample as the square root of Simpson's diversity index over productive rearrangements. TCRdb provides this immuneACCESS table in a form limited to in-frame rearrangements. Some clones are lacking; in checked studies, under half of them reflect an unresolved V gene, and why the rest are absent is not known. That table supplies the V and J calls and clone size; D and trimming were determined from the DNA. The sample table records 150,000 to 200,000 clones; roughly nine tenths of these occur just once. About 1.9% of the sample comes from the top ten.

Reading the germline V gene gives CDR1 SGHDT and CDR2 YYEEEE. At the junction V is shortened by 0 bases and J by 0 bases, with 9 bases in between. Counted from cysteine to phenylalanine, this CDR3 has 15 amino acids. Only the CDR3 DNA stays, 45 bases, in frame from base 1. Concerning this clone: The antigen it recognizes is unknown. The record has no base qualities; no much larger clone is one base away.

Another Seattle source contributed samples from volunteer blood donors who had recovered from COVID-19. The collaborating institutions used their own protocols to collect whole blood in K2EDTA tubes. For TCRbeta analysis, collaborator samples were shipped as frozen whole blood, as isolated PBMCs, or as DNA extracted from either sample type. Sequenced material: peripheral blood. The sequence is built from TRBV5-6 and TRBJ1-1; the D gene identity is not certain. The TCR was taken from a man between 18 and 29 years old who had recovered from COVID-19. The CDR3: CASSLGGLMNTEAFF. The DNA sequence is given as TGTGCCAGCAGCTTGGGAGGGCTCATGAACACTGAAGCTTTCTTT.